This TCR beta chain was captured by sequencing in a study of brain T cells in children with intractable seizures. Profiled with immunoSEQ multiplex PCR; TCRdb holds only in-frame clones, not every one. The table includes about 350,000 clones, 93% detected once. The CDR3 extends over 18 amino acids. Germline lookup yields CDR1 SGHTA and CDR2 FQGTGA. Trimming left V 4 bases short and J 6 bases short, with 24 bases between. Time point noted: blood from clinic visit 5 months post-surgery; TSC patient then seizure free. Material: peripheral blood, obtained approximately 5 months after surgery. The receptor comes from a boy younger than two with tuberous sclerosis and intractable seizures. The rearrangement uses TRBV7-3 and TRBJ2-2, with D possibly being TRBD2 (6 bases). Here the CDR3 reads CASSSPTLLAPGSGELFF. CDR3 nucleotide sequence: TGTGCCAGCAGCTCTCCGACACTACTAGCACCGGGCTCCGGGGAGCTGTTTTTT.